The 27 T cell receptor beta chains listed next were all sequenced from one sample in a study of cytomegalovirus exposure and HLA in healthy donors. Primers: 60 Vbeta forward and 13 Jbeta reverse. TCRdb keeps only in-frame clones here, not all; method: immunoSEQ multiplex PCR. The profile shows roughly 120,000 clones, roughly 73% of them singletons. Sequenced material: PBMCs. These receptors were collected from a man aged 55 to 70 in good health and CMV-seropositive.

The chain has TRBV5-6 and TRBJ1-3, with D unclear. This CDR3 has 12 amino acids. Trimming took off 0 bases at V and 4 bases at J, with 2 bases between the two ends. Germline V lookup: CDR1 SGHDT, CDR2 YYEEEE. This CDR3 reads CASSLVGNTIYF. The CDR3 region has the DNA TGTGCCAGCAGCTTGGTAGGAAACACCATATATTTT.

V gene TRBV5-1 combines with J gene TRBJ1-2, with 10 positions matching TRBD1. In germline, CDR1 is SGHRS, CDR2 YFSETQ. V was pared by 0 bases and J by 2 bases, with 7 bases of the junction left unmatched. This CDR3 is built from 17 residues. The CDR3 reads CASSLGQGAIINYGYTF. The CDR3 DNA sequence: TGCGCCAGCAGCTTGGGACAGGGGGCAATCATCAACTATGGCTACACCTTC.

The chain joins TRBV7-2 to TRBJ2-2, with D possibly TRBD1 on 6 matching bases. V gave up 3 bases and J gave up 2 bases, with 10 bases separating them. Germline CDR1 reads SGHTA; CDR2 reads FQGNSA. The CDR3 has 15 amino acids. Written as DNA, the CDR3 is TGTGCCAGCAGCTTCCCGACAGGAAACACCGGGGAGCTGTTTTTT. As protein: CASSFPTGNTGELFF. Full variable domain (rest looked up from reference TRBV7-2 and TRBJ2-2): GAGVSQSPSNKVTEKGKDVELRCDPISGHTALYWYRQSLGQGLEFLIYFQGNSAPDKSGLPSDRFSAERTGGSVSTLTIQRTQQEDSAVYLCASSFPTGNTGELFFGEGSRLTVL.

On this clone: At the DNA level, this CDR3 is encoded by other sequences in the same sample as well. The CDR3 protein is CASSGGQGYEQYF. CDR3 nucleotide sequence: TGCGCCAGCAGTGGGGGACAGGGCTACGAGCAGTACTTC. The V gene is TRBV10-2, the J gene TRBJ2-7; 9 bases fit TRBD1. Per the germline V gene, CDR1 is WSHSY and CDR2 is SAAADI. CDR3 length equals 13 residues. The trim removed 4 bases at V and 3 bases at J, leaving 1 base unmatched.

With respect to this clone: One junction end disagrees with the germline gene, perhaps due to a read error. The genes are TRBV7-7 and TRBJ2-3; maybe TRBD1 (6 bases). CDR3 size: 14 residues. Germline V gene sequence: CDR1 SSHAT, CDR2 FNYEAQ (reference sequence). In nucleotides, the CDR3 is TGTGCTAGCAGCTTTGGGGGCGGGACAGATACGCAGTATTTT. Translation gives CASSFGGGTDTQYF.

V usage is TRBV2 and J usage is TRBJ1-5; D is unclear. The CDR3 runs 13 residues. Trimming took 7 bases from V and 1 from J, leaving 8 bases between them. Germline lookup yields CDR1 SNHLY and CDR2 FYNNEI. The CDR3 reads CASTEESNQPQHF. In nucleotides, the CDR3 is TGTGCCAGCACCGAGGAGAGCAATCAGCCCCAGCATTTT. The full variable domain, completed using reference TRBV2 and TRBJ1-5, is EPEVTQTPSHQVTQMGQEVILRCVPISNHLYFYWYRQILGQKVEFLVSFYNNEISEKSEIFDDQFSVERPDGSNFTLKIRSTKLEDSAMYFCASTEESNQPQHFGDGTRLSIL.

The V and J genes are TRBV10-3 and TRBJ2-7; TRBD1 matches 8 bases. Germline assignment: CDR1 ENHRY and CDR2 SYGVKD. The length of the CDR3 is 14 residues. With V trimmed by 6 bases and J by 3 bases, 7 bases remained unmatched. CDR3 coding DNA: TGTGCCATCAGCCTGGGACAGGAGCTCTACGAGCAGTACTTC. It encodes CAISLGQELYEQYF.

This clone was detected only once. V usage is TRBV5-4 and J usage is TRBJ2-3, with a tentative D call TRBD2 (7 bases). This CDR3 has 15 amino acids. Germline values: CDR1 SGHNT, CDR2 YYREEE (reference sequence). Trimming removed 4 bases from V and 3 bases from J, with 15 bases in between. The CDR3 loop reads CASSRRGGRTDTQYF. The DNA for the CDR3 is TGTGCCAGCAGCCGGAGGGGGGGCAGAACAGATACGCAGTATTTT.

The rearrangement uses TRBV7-2 and TRBJ2-7; D may be TRBD1 (5 bases). Germline assignment: CDR1 SGHTA and CDR2 FQGNSA. The CDR3 has 14 amino acids. Trimming removed 2 bases from V and 3 bases from J, with 11 bases in between. The CDR3 protein is CASSLLGANYEQYF. Here the CDR3 DNA reads TGTGCCAGCAGCTTACTAGGGGCCAACTACGAGCAGTACTTC.

This clone has more than one count but fewer than ten. Other DNA variants within this sample encode the same CDR3. The rearrangement uses TRBV5-1 and TRBJ1-4; D remains ambiguous. V lost 0 bases to trimming and J lost 3 bases, with 9 bases between them. The CDR3 runs 15 residues. The V gene's germline CDR1 is SGHRS and CDR2 YFSETQ. The CDR3 sequence: CASSLAGGPNEKLFF. The CDR3, as DNA: TGCGCCAGCAGCTTGGCCGGAGGCCCTAATGAAAAACTGTTTTTT. Together with reference TRBV5-1 and TRBJ1-4, the CDR3 gives the full variable domain: KAGVTQTPRYLIKTRGQQVTLSCSPISGHRSVSWYQQTPGQGLQFLFEYFSETQRNKGNFPGRFSGRQFSNSRSEMNVSTLELGDSALYLCASSLAGGPNEKLFFGSGTQLSVL.

This chain uses TRBV2 with TRBJ2-5; D ambiguous. This CDR3 has 11 residues. Per the germline V gene, CDR1 is SNHLY and CDR2 is FYNNEI. Trimming took off 2 bases at V and 5 bases at J, with 3 bases between the two ends. For the CDR3, the DNA is TGTGCCAGCAGTGAATATGAGACCCAGTACTTC. It specifies CASSEYETQYF.

The chain joins TRBV28 to TRBJ2-3; 9 bases map to TRBD1. This CDR3 spans 14 amino acids. V trimming: 3 bases; J trimming: 5 bases; junction bases outside the gene matches: 3. Looked up from germline, CDR1 is MDHEN and CDR2 is SYDVKM. The CDR3 DNA reads as TGTGCCAGCAGTTTCTGGACAGGGGAAGATACGCAGTATTTT. This gives the protein CASSFWTGEDTQYF.

The chain uses TRBV29-1 and TRBJ1-2; 7 nucleotides agree with TRBD1. Germline V gives CDR1 SQVTM, CDR2 ANQGSEA. This CDR3 comprises 15 residues. J was trimmed by 4 bases and V by 3 bases; bases with no gene match: 11. The CDR3 spells CSVDRFGPGGYGYTF. The CDR3 region has the DNA TGCAGCGTTGATAGGTTTGGGCCAGGGGGCTATGGCTACACCTTC.

This clone was picked up a small number of times. The rearrangement links TRBV19 to TRBJ1-5; TRBD1 matches at 7 bases. Germline lookup yields CDR1 LNHDA and CDR2 SQIVND (reference sequence). This CDR3 has 16 amino acids. The ends lost 4 bases at V and 2 bases at J; junction bases unmatched: 8. The CDR3 DNA sequence: TGTGCCAGTAGTACTCCCCCAGGGGGAGGCAATCAGCCCCAGCATTTT. This sequence encodes CASSTPPGGGNQPQHF.

The rearrangement uses TRBV28 and TRBJ1-3, with D possibly being TRBD1 (5 bases). Germline lookup yields CDR1 MDHEN and CDR2 SYDVKM. Between the trimmed V and J ends, which lost 8 bases and 0 bases, there was a span of 17 bases. CDR3 length: 16 amino acids. In DNA form, the CDR3 reads TGTGCCAGCGGCTCCTCGGGGGACCGCTCTGGAAACACCATATATTTT. This gives the protein CASGSSGDRSGNTIYF.

This chain connects TRBV5-1 to TRBJ2-3; 11 nucleotides agree with TRBD2. The germline V gene has CDR1 SGHRS and CDR2 YFSETQ. This CDR3 spans 14 amino acids. Trimming at V came to 8 bases and at J to 0 bases, leaving 2 bases not matched to a gene. The CDR3 DNA follows: TGCGCCAGTCTAGCGGGGGGAAGCACAGATACGCAGTATTTT. Protein product: CASLAGGSTDTQYF.

CDR3 loop: CASSEAQSSRGPTGELFF. The CDR3 nucleotides are TGTGCCAGCAGTGAAGCGCAAAGTTCCAGGGGACCCACCGGGGAGCTGTTTTTT. V is TRBV6-1 and J is TRBJ2-2; TRBD1 is a possible D gene (6 bases). This CDR3 comprises 18 residues. Germline V gene sequence: CDR1 MNHNS, CDR2 SASEGT. Trimming cost V 0 bases and J 4 bases, with 18 bases left between them.

The chain couples TRBV28 to TRBJ1-5, with D unresolved. Trimming removed 5 bases at V and 2 bases at J, with 10 bases between. From germline, CDR1 is MDHEN and CDR2 SYDVKM. The CDR3 is made up of 14 amino acids. CDR3 bases: TGTGCCAGCAGTACTCCCGGGGGCAATCAGCCCCAGCATTTT. It translates to CASSTPGGNQPQHF.

The chain recombines TRBV9 with TRBJ1-1; D not certain. The CDR3 has 15 amino acids. Germline values: CDR1 SGDLS, CDR2 YYNGEE. Trimming left V 3 bases short and J 0 bases short, with 12 bases between. CDR3 amino acids: CASSADLQMNTEAFF. The CDR3, as DNA: TGTGCCAGCAGCGCAGATTTGCAGATGAACACTGAAGCTTTCTTT.

The J gene is TRBJ2-7, the V gene TRBV6-5; 8 bases match TRBD1. Germline CDR1 MNHEY, CDR2 SVGAGI. The V gene end was trimmed by 5 bases and the J gene end by 7 bases; junction bases not matched to a gene: 4. The CDR3 is 12 residues long. This CDR3 is CASSRTGREQYF. In nucleotides, the CDR3 is TGTGCCAGCAGTCGGACAGGGCGTGAGCAGTACTTC.

The genes are TRBV10-3 and TRBJ2-1; no firm D call. The CDR3 loop spans 14 amino acids. CDR1 is ENHRY, CDR2 SYGVKD, per germline. The V end lost 6 bases, the J end lost 8 bases, and 17 bases lay between the germline ends. The CDR3 nucleotides read TGTGCCATCAGACCGGGTCCTACAACCGATGAGCAGTTCTTC. Translated, it gives CAIRPGPTTDEQFF.

The V and J genes are TRBV30 and TRBJ1-1, with TRBD1 as a possible D gene (6 bases). V lost 4 bases, J lost 0 bases, and 18 bases lay in between. This CDR3 has 16 amino acids. From germline, CDR1 is GTSNPN and CDR2 SVGIG (reference sequence). CDR3 nucleotide sequence: TGTGCCTGGATCCCCCTCCGGGACAACATGAACACTGAAGCTTTCTTT. This codes for CAWIPLRDNMNTEAFF.

V and J are TRBV6-1 and TRBJ2-2, with 7 bases matching TRBD2. The CDR3 has 14 residues. Germline V gene lookup returns CDR1 MNHNS and CDR2 SASEGT. V lost 4 bases to trimming and J lost 3 bases; unmatched junction nucleotides: 2. The CDR3 spells CASSGSGDTGELFF. For the CDR3, the DNA is TGTGCCAGCAGTGGCAGCGGGGACACCGGGGAGCTGTTTTTT.

In its sample, this clone was seen many times. The V gene is TRBV6-5, the J gene TRBJ1-5; D call uncertain. Germline V gene data show CDR1 as MNHEY and CDR2 as SVGAGI. The CDR3 has 13 amino acids. V was cut by 5 bases and J by 9 bases, with 14 bases left in between. CDR3 in DNA: TGTGCCAGCAGTCAGTCGGAGTTTTGGCCCCAGCATTTT. It is translated as CASSQSEFWPQHF.

V usage is TRBV9 and J usage is TRBJ2-7, with D possibly being TRBD2 (6 bases). The ends were cut back, 4 bases at V and 7 bases at J, with 18 bases in the middle. This CDR3 comprises 14 residues. CDR1 is SGDLS, CDR2 YYNGEE, per germline. In DNA, the CDR3 is TGTGCCAGCAGCATCCGGACTACCCCGGAAGAGCAGTACTTC. Its translation: CASSIRTTPEEQYF.

This clone was seen more than once but under ten times. Other DNA sequences in the same sample also yield this CDR3. The rearrangement joins TRBV5-6 to TRBJ2-7, with D possibly matching TRBD2 (5 bases). This CDR3 has 13 residues. Germline-derived CDR1 and CDR2 are SGHDT and YYEEEE. Trimming shortened V by 2 bases and J by 3 bases, and 9 bases separated the two germline ends. The CDR3 reads CASSFSGGYEQYF. The CDR3 nucleotides are TGTGCCAGCAGCTTCTCCGGAGGCTACGAGCAGTACTTC.

This clone was seen just once. V is TRBV29-1 and J is TRBJ1-2, with a tentative D call TRBD1 (6 bases). Looked up from germline, CDR1 is SQVTM and CDR2 is ANQGSEA. This CDR3 contains 13 residues. Deletions cut 6 bases from V and 8 bases from J, with 19 bases between. The CDR3 reads CSVDSVGPPGYTF. The DNA for the CDR3 is TGCAGCGTGGACAGTGTTGGGCCCCCGGGCTACACCTTC.